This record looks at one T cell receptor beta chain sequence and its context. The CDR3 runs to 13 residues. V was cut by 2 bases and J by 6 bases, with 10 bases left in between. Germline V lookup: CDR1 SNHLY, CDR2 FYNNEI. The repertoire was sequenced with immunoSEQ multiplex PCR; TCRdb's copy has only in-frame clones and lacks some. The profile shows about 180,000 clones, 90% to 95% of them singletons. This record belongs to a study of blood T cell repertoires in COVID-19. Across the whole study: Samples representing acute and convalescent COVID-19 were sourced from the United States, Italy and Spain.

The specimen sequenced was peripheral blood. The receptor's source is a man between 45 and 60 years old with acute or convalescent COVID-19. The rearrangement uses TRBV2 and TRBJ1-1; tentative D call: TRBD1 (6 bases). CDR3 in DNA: TGTGCCAGCAGTGAACTCGGGGGGCCTGAAGCTTTCTTT. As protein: CASSELGGPEAFF. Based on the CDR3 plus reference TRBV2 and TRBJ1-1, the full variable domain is EPEVTQTPSHQVTQMGQEVILRCVPISNHLYFYWYRQILGQKVEFLVSFYNNEISEKSEIFDDQFSVERPDGSNFTLKIRSTKLEDSAMYFCASSELGGPEAFFGQGTRLTVV.